This T cell receptor beta chain stems from a study of T cells in tuberculosis. Across the study: In South Africa, adults with active tuberculosis were compared with IGRA-negative and latently infected IGRA-positive adolescents.

Time point here: new active TB diagnosis, blood taken before or within 7 days of starting treatment. TCRdb keeps only in-frame clones here, not all; method: immunoSEQ multiplex PCR. This table holds tens of thousands of clones, about 90% found once. The sequence was collected from an adult with tuberculosis. The source was PBMCs, collected at tuberculosis diagnosis.

The CDR3 coding sequence is TGCGCCAGCAGCCAAGACGCGCCAGGGGGGTGGGAGACCCAGTACTTC. This codes for CASSQDAPGGWETQYF. This rearrangement joins TRBV4-3 to TRBJ2-5; weak D call: TRBD1 (7 bases). Trimming took 0 bases from V and 5 from J, leaving 16 bases between them. The CDR3 runs to 16 residues. Germline loops: CDR1 LGHNA, CDR2 YSLEER.